This entry lists 14 T cell receptor beta chains sequenced from one sample in a study of shared clonotypes between healthy human individuals. Sequenced by immunoSEQ multiplex PCR; TCRdb stores in-frame clones only, minus some. Here the sample spans around 600,000 clones, around 97% being singletons. The sequencing input was naive CD4+ T cells sorted from blood. Subset in this sample: CD45RA+ positively selected. Receptors originate from a woman between 25 and 40 years old in good health.

This sequence joins TRBV11-3 and TRBJ2-1; perhaps TRBD2 as D (6 bases). The CDR3 totals 13 residues. Looked up from germline, CDR1 is SGHNT and CDR2 is YENEEA. V gave up 0 bases and J gave up 12 bases, with 12 bases separating them. The DNA for the CDR3 is TGTGCCAGCAGCTTAGAGGGGGGACGTGTGCAGTTCTTC. This encodes CASSLEGGRVQFF. The full variable domain, its missing parts supplied by reference TRBV11-3 and TRBJ2-1, is EAGVVQSPRYKIIEKKQPVAFWCNPISGHNTLYWYLQNLGQGPELLIRYENEEAVDDSQLPKDRFSAERLKGVDSTLKIQPAELGDSAVYLCASSLEGGRVQFFGPGTRLTVL.

The chain employs TRBV7-3 and TRBJ2-2, with D unclear. Germline CDR1 and CDR2: SGHTA and FQGTGA. There are 16 residues in the CDR3. Trimming pared 6 bases from V and 2 bases from J, leaving 16 bases between. CDR3: CASSLIGLPNTGELFF. The DNA for the CDR3 is TGTGCCAGCAGTCTTATTGGGCTACCTAACACCGGGGAGCTGTTTTTT.

The chain uses TRBV20-1 and TRBJ1-1; no reliable D call. Germline values: CDR1 DFQATT, CDR2 SNEGSKA (reference sequence). The CDR3 is made up of 11 amino acids. V shed 1 base and J shed 10 bases, with 10 bases lying between them. Here the CDR3 reads CSARGREGAFF. The DNA for the CDR3 is TGCAGTGCTAGAGGGAGGGAAGGAGCTTTCTTT.

This chain connects TRBV27 to TRBJ2-2, with unresolved D. The germline V and J ends were trimmed by 3 bases and 7 bases, with 12 bases remaining between them. The CDR3 runs 14 residues. The germline V gene encodes CDR1 MNHEY and CDR2 SMNVEV (reference sequence). CDR3 residues: CASSFPTHGGELFF. Here the CDR3 DNA reads TGTGCCAGCAGTTTCCCCACTCACGGCGGGGAGCTGTTTTTT.

V gene TRBV5-1 combines with J gene TRBJ2-5; a possible D gene is TRBD1 (5 bases). V was clipped by 5 bases and J by 5 bases, with 13 bases between them. Germline CDR1 SGHRS, CDR2 YFSETQ. The CDR3 is 13 amino acids. DNA of the CDR3: TGCGCCAGCAGTCCAGGGTTGAGGGAGACCCAGTACTTC. Amino acids: CASSPGLRETQYF.

This chain connects TRBV25-1 to TRBJ1-6; 7 bases agree with TRBD1. V was clipped by 0 bases and J by 10 bases; unmatched bases: 9. The CDR3 runs 16 residues. Germline V gene sequence: CDR1 MGHDK, CDR2 SYGVNS. The CDR3 DNA is TGTGCCAGCAGTGAATACGGTCCAGGGGGAAGATCACCCCTCCACTTT. This encodes CASSEYGPGGRSPLHF. The full variable domain, completed using reference TRBV25-1 and TRBJ1-6, is EADIYQTPRYLVIGTGKKITLECSQTMGHDKMYWYQQDPGMELHLIHYSYGVNSTEKGDLSSESTVSRIRTEHFPLTLESARPSHTSQYLCASSEYGPGGRSPLHFGNGTRLTVT.

The chain recombines TRBV6-6 with TRBJ2-3, with D unclear. The CDR3 totals 12 residues. Germline V gene sequence: CDR1 MNHNY, CDR2 SVGAGI (reference sequence). V was shortened by 8 bases and J by 2 bases, with 8 bases between the two germline ends. In DNA, the CDR3 is TGTGCCAGCGGGCTCAACACAGATACGCAGTATTTT. Amino acids: CASGLNTDTQYF.

The J gene is TRBJ2-1, the V gene TRBV14, with TRBD2 matching 13 bases. CDR1 and CDR2 (germline): SGHDN, FVKESK. The CDR3 is 15 amino acids. The V and J ends lost 4 bases and 9 bases, in that order; junction bases with no gene match: 6. CDR3 sequence reads: CASSLSGTSGTEQFF. In nucleotides, the CDR3 is TGTGCCAGCAGCCTTTCCGGGACTAGCGGGACTGAGCAGTTCTTC.

The chain uses TRBV11-3 and TRBJ2-7, with 15 bases identical to TRBD2. The germline V gene has CDR1 SGHNT and CDR2 YENEEA. The V gene end was trimmed by 5 bases and the J gene end by 7 bases; junction bases not matched to a gene: 3. This CDR3 region has 14 residues. CDR3 amino acids: CASSLGLAGGEQYF. In DNA, the CDR3 is TGTGCCAGCAGCCTGGGACTAGCGGGAGGAGAGCAGTACTTC.

J is TRBJ1-4 and V is TRBV9, with D unresolved. The V end lost 4 bases, the J end lost 2 bases, and 24 bases lay between the germline ends. Germline loops: CDR1 SGDLS, CDR2 YYNGEE. The CDR3 has 19 residues. As DNA, the CDR3 is TGTGCCAGCAGCCCACGTAGTATGGGGAAGTTGAGGACTAATGAAAAACTGTTTTTT. This encodes CASSPRSMGKLRTNEKLFF.

On this clone itself: This CDR3 is also generated by other DNA sequences in the sample. The CDR3 sequence is CASSPQRDSYEQYF. In DNA, the CDR3 is TGTGCCAGCAGCCCCCAGCGGGACTCTTACGAGCAGTACTTC. J is TRBJ2-7 and V is TRBV7-2; 7 bases are a match to TRBD2. In germline, CDR1 is SGHTA, CDR2 FQGNSA. The CDR3 is made up of 14 amino acids. The ends lost 5 bases at V and 4 bases at J; junction bases unmatched: 8.

This chain joins TRBV28 and TRBJ2-5; the D gene could be TRBD1 or TRBD2 (5 bases each). Trimming stripped 5 bases from V and 4 bases from J, with 20 bases between. CDR3 length: 16 amino acids. Germline V lookup: CDR1 MDHEN, CDR2 SYDVKM. The CDR3 region has the DNA TGTGCCAGCAGTCTACCCGGGGCCGGGGTGGTAGAGACCCAGTACTTC. Translating it yields CASSLPGAGVVETQYF.

The chain is built from TRBV9 and TRBJ1-2, with D maybe TRBD1 (6 bases). Germline CDR1 is SGDLS and CDR2 is YYNGEE. This CDR3 comprises 13 residues. Trimming shortened V by 4 bases and J by 8 bases, and 15 bases separated the two germline ends. The CDR3 bases are TGTGCCAGCAGCCAGAATACAGGGACAGGCTACACCTTC. This gives the protein CASSQNTGTGYTF.

This rearrangement joins TRBV15 to TRBJ2-3, with 7 bases matching TRBD2. The trim removed 1 base at V and 6 bases at J, leaving 10 bases unmatched. Germline lookup yields CDR1 LNHNV and CDR2 YYDKDF (reference sequence). The CDR3 spans 16 residues. The CDR3 nucleotides are TGTGCCACCAGCAGAGGTCAGGATGCGGGAGCGGATACGCAGTATTTT. Translating gives CATSRGQDAGADTQYF.